This note documents a single T cell receptor (beta chain) sequence. No cognate antigen has been identified for it. It has no much larger one-base neighbor in the sample; base qualities were not kept. These data belong to a study of control samples from healthy donors and cancer patients (dated by TCRdb to 2019 to 2021). The library was made by the immunoSEQ multiplex PCR assay. TCRdb carries this immuneACCESS record with in-frame sequences only. Its versions omit some clonotypes, under half of them owing to an unresolved V gene in the studies checked, with the rest unexplained. The sample contains over 45,000 clones, more than 90% of them found a single time. Around 0.8% of the sample goes to the ten largest clones. V loses 1 base of germline sequence and J loses 0 bases, and the interval between the two ends is 10 bases. There are 17 amino acids in the CDR3, from cysteine to phenylalanine inclusive. Only the CDR3 part of the read is kept: 51 bases, read in frame from the first base. Taken from the germline V gene (reference sequence), the CDR1 and CDR2 loops are LGHDT and YNNKEL.

The chain employs TRBV3-1 (or the pseudogene TRBV3-2) and TRBJ2-6, with the D gene not confidently named. The clonotype was recovered from a man between 25 and 39 years old with colorectal cancer. The sequencing input was PBMCs. The DNA sequence reads TGTGCCAGCAGCCAAGGGGCATCCAGCTCTGGGGCCAACGTCCTGACTTTC. Its amino acids are CASSQGASSSGANVLTF.